This TCR beta chain derives from a study of T cells in Graves' hyperthyroidism and ophthalmopathy. Whole-study findings and limits: Blood samples included most of the expanded thyroid clonotypes exceeding 0.001.

Uncontrolled infection, other autoimmune disease, pregnancy or lactation led to exclusion. This CDR3 is 15 amino acids long. The germline V gene encodes CDR1 MDHEN and CDR2 SYDVKM. The V and J ends lost 5 bases and 4 bases respectively, with 17 bases between them. This clonotype was seen ten or more times. Its target is unknown. What was amplified from RNA transcripts were TCR beta CDR3 regions. HTBI primers were the set used in a first-round RT-PCR of the TCR CDR3. TCRdb used MiXCR to reprocess the multiplex PCR reads, holding one entry per CDR3 protein. The top ten hold about 37% of the sample, which has about 350,000 distinct CDR3 sequences, roughly an eighth seen once.

The source material was blood. This TCR came from a woman aged 40-49 years with Graves' ophthalmopathy. The chain has TRBV28 and TRBJ1-1, with D perhaps matching TRBD1 (5 bases). CDR3 protein: CASSTLQLRGTEAFF. CDR3 coding DNA: TGTGCCAGCAGTACGTTACAGTTGAGGGGCACTGAAGCTTTCTTT.